What follows describes a single T cell receptor beta chain. Its target is unknown. These data belong to a study of Ad26.COV2.S vaccination and SARS-CoV-2 variants. The repertoire was sequenced with immunoSEQ multiplex PCR; TCRdb's copy has only in-frame clones and lacks some. The table includes roughly 400,000 clones, 90% detected once. Treatment given: 15 to 20 received Ad26.COV2.S at low or high dose, single or two shots; 5 received placebo; per-sample allocation not given. The investigators took samples on day 63 after the first vaccine or placebo injection. An Ad26 vector carrying the Wuhan-strain SARS-CoV-2 spike served as the vaccine. With 3 bases clipped from V and 5 bases from J, the junction kept 8 bases outside the gene matches. Germline V gene sequence: CDR1 MGHRA, CDR2 YSYEKL. This CDR3 is built from 15 residues. Study-wide results and caveats: The analyses of TCR breadth and depth may have understated the size of total T cell responses.

The V call is TRBV4-1, the J call TRBJ2-5, with 8 nucleotides matching TRBD1. This sequence originates from a person aged 18 to 59 who received the Ad26.COV2.S COVID-19 vaccine or a placebo. Sequencing used peripheral blood, obtained in a trial of Ad26.COV2.S vaccine versus placebo. The CDR3 DNA reads as TGCGCCAGCAGCCAGGCAGGGACAGGTGAGGAGACCCAGTACTTC. Its protein product is CASSQAGTGEETQYF.